This T cell receptor (beta chain) was captured in a study of blood T cell repertoires in COVID-19. In the study overall: The United States, Italy and Spain provided the acute and convalescent COVID-19 samples. Nucleic acid was either cDNA or gDNA, and it came from T cells, B-cell-depleted T cells, or PBMCs.

Sequenced by immunoSEQ multiplex PCR; TCRdb stores in-frame clones only, minus some. The repertoire holds more than 250,000 clones, roughly 86% seen once, with approximately 4% in the top ten. Germline assignment: CDR1 MNHEY and CDR2 SMNVEV (reference sequence). The CDR3 runs to 16 residues. The V end was cut by 0 bases, the J end by 1 base, with 10 bases between. Sequenced input: peripheral blood. The chain joins TRBV27 to TRBJ1-5; maybe TRBD1 (6 bases). The sequence was obtained from a man younger than 30 with active or convalescent COVID-19. The CDR3 DNA reads TGTGCCAGCAGTTTATCGTCAACAGGGAGCAATCAGCCCCAGCATTTT. This sequence encodes CASSLSSTGSNQPQHF.